One and the same sample provided the 13 T cell receptor beta chains below, sequenced in a study of CD8+ T cells in alopecia areata. Treatment of the sample: oral pan-JAK inhibitor, 5-10 mg twice daily. Sequencing relied on a cDNA template that was reverse transcribed from extracted RNA. Method: immunoSEQ multiplex PCR; TCRdb's copy keeps in-frame clones and lacks some. The profile shows approximately 90,000 clones, just over 70% of them singletons. The source was CD8+ T cells sorted from blood, collected around week 44, from a patient treated with tofacitinib. Receptor source: a human donor with alopecia areata.

V is TRBV15 and J is TRBJ2-5, with D perhaps matching TRBD1 (5 bases). Germline CDR1 is LNHNV and CDR2 is YYDKDF (reference sequence). V was pared by 0 bases and J by 5 bases, with 13 bases between. There are 15 residues in the CDR3. CDR3 nucleotide sequence: TGTGCCACCAGCAGAGATGGTCAGGGTTTCGAGACCCAGTACTTC. Residues: CATSRDGQGFETQYF.

V and J are TRBV28 and TRBJ1-1; TRBD1 might be the D (6 bases). CDR1 MDHEN and CDR2 SYDVKM come from the germline V gene. Trimming left V 5 bases short and J 1 base short, with 8 bases between. The CDR3 totals 13 residues. CDR3 protein: CASSPTGNTEAFF. For the CDR3, the DNA is TGTGCCAGCAGTCCGACAGGGAACACTGAAGCTTTCTTT.

Only one count was recorded for this clone. The V call is TRBV25-1, the J call TRBJ1-1, with D tentatively TRBD1 (5 bases). CDR1 and CDR2 from the germline V gene are MGHDK and SYGVNS. The V end lost 9 bases, the J end lost 8 bases, and 13 bases lay between the germline ends. This CDR3 is 11 amino acids long. The CDR3 here is CASASGLEAFF. Written as DNA, the CDR3 is TGTGCCAGTGCGTCAGGGTTGGAAGCTTTCTTT.

This clone was seen only once. V gene TRBV30 combines with J gene TRBJ1-1, with TRBD1 identical over 9 bases. Germline CDR1 and CDR2: GTSNPN and SVGIG (reference sequence). V dropped 4 bases and J dropped 6; count of bases not matched to a gene: 3. The CDR3 spans 12 residues. The CDR3 loop is CAWTRDRAEAFF. In DNA form, the CDR3 reads TGTGCCTGGACCCGGGACAGGGCTGAAGCTTTCTTT.

The chain is built from TRBV30 and TRBJ2-1; D is ambiguous. V was shortened by 2 bases and J by 7 bases, with 12 bases between the two germline ends. Germline assignment: CDR1 GTSNPN and CDR2 SVGIG (reference sequence). The CDR3 sequence is 13 residues long. The CDR3 spells CAWSTFTANEQFF. The CDR3, as DNA: TGTGCCTGGAGTACCTTTACGGCTAATGAGCAGTTCTTC. Full variable domain (missing parts from reference TRBV30 and TRBJ2-1): SQTIHQWPATLVQPVGSPLSLECTVEGTSNPNLYWYRQAAGRGLQLLFYSVGIGQISSEVPQNLSASRPQDRQFILSSKKLLLSDSGFYLCAWSTFTANEQFFGPGTRLTVL.

This clone was observed a handful of times. The chain recombines TRBV30 with TRBJ1-3; no clear D. Trimming took 8 bases from V and 3 from J, leaving 8 bases between them. The germline V gene has CDR1 GTSNPN and CDR2 SVGIG (reference sequence). The CDR3 is 11 residues long. The CDR3 nucleotides read TGTGCCGGAAAAGATGGAAACACCATATATTTT. Its protein is CAGKDGNTIYF.

The chain couples TRBV29-1 to TRBJ2-5; D unclear. The CDR3 contains 10 residues. The germline V and J ends were trimmed by 7 bases and 4 bases, with 7 bases remaining between them. Germline-derived CDR1 and CDR2 are SQVTM and ANQGSEA. Written as DNA, the CDR3 is TGCAGCGCAAATGGAGAGACCCAGTACTTC. This encodes CSANGETQYF. Full variable domain (missing parts from reference TRBV29-1 and TRBJ2-5): SAVISQKPSRDICQRGTSLTIQCQVDSQVTMMFWYRQQPGQSLTLIATANQGSEATYESGFVIDKFPISRPNLTFSTLTVSNMSPEDSSIYLCSANGETQYFGPGTRLLVL.

DNA of the CDR3: TGTGCCAGCAGCTTAGAGATCGGCAATGAGCAGTTCTTC. Translation: CASSLEIGNEQFF. The chain uses TRBV7-2 and TRBJ2-1; D unclear. Looked up from germline, CDR1 is SGHTA and CDR2 is FQGNSA. V was cut by 1 base and J by 6 bases, with 7 bases left in between. The CDR3 length is 13 residues.

This clone was counted between two and nine times. The chain links TRBV29-1 to TRBJ2-7; 7 bases align to TRBD1. Trimming took 3 bases from V and 5 from J; bases not matched to a gene: 10. The CDR3 runs 14 residues. Germline assignment: CDR1 SQVTM and CDR2 ANQGSEA. DNA for the CDR3: TGCAGCGTTGACAACAGGGGAACGGGGAACGAGCAGTACTTC. The encoded protein is CSVDNRGTGNEQYF.

J is TRBJ1-1 and V is TRBV6-5; possibly TRBD1 for D (6 bases). Germline-derived CDR1 and CDR2 are MNHEY and SVGAGI. This CDR3 is built from 16 residues. V lost 4 bases and J lost 6, with 21 bases in between. CDR3 sequence reads: CASSSRRGTKPAEAFF. The CDR3 DNA is TGTGCCAGCAGTTCCCGCAGGGGCACAAAACCTGCTGAAGCTTTCTTT.

Within the sample, this clone is medium-sized. The CDR3 nucleotides read TGTGCCAGCAGCTTAGGGGCCTACGAGCAGTACTTC. Translated, it gives CASSLGAYEQYF. This chain links TRBV7-3 with TRBJ2-7; no firm D call. The CDR3 extends over 12 amino acids. The V gene's germline CDR1 is SGHTA and CDR2 FQGTGA. Trimming took off 2 bases at V and 2 bases at J, with 4 bases between the two ends.

CDR3 residues: CASRSVGAEAFF. The CDR3 DNA sequence: TGTGCCAGCAGGTCAGTAGGAGCTGAAGCTTTCTTT. The rearrangement uses TRBV6-1 and TRBJ1-1; D uncertain. Trimming removed 6 bases at V and 6 bases at J, with 11 bases between. The CDR3 runs to 12 residues. Per the germline V gene, CDR1 is MNHNS and CDR2 is SASEGT.

V is TRBV6-5 and J is TRBJ1-1; 8 bases align to TRBD1. The CDR3 spans 13 residues. The germline V gene encodes CDR1 MNHEY and CDR2 SVGAGI. V was clipped by 5 bases and J by 5 bases; unmatched bases: 4. The CDR3 here is CASSQQGGTEAFF. The CDR3 nucleotides are TGTGCCAGCAGTCAACAGGGGGGGACTGAAGCTTTCTTT.